These 17 T cell receptor beta chains were all obtained from the same sample, sequenced in a study of Ad26.COV2.S vaccination and SARS-CoV-2 variants. Treatment here: 15 to 20 received Ad26.COV2.S at low or high dose, single or two shots; about 5 received placebo; per-sample allocation not given. Following the first vaccine or placebo injection, samples were taken on day 63. Generated by immunoSEQ multiplex PCR, the TCRdb table keeps only in-frame clones and is missing some. The sample has some 250,000 clones; 85% to 90% are singletons. Sequences were derived from peripheral blood, sampled in a trial of Ad26.COV2.S vaccine versus placebo. The receptors come from a person between 18 and 65 years old who received the Ad26.COV2.S COVID-19 vaccine or a placebo.

The chain joins TRBV27 to TRBJ2-7, with 11 positions matching TRBD1. This CDR3 has 20 amino acids. V dropped 1 base and J dropped 1; count of bases not matched to a gene: 15. CDR1 and CDR2 (germline): MNHEY, SMNVEV (reference sequence). CDR3 sequence: CASSLYPPMPGQGGSYEQYF. The CDR3 nucleotides are TGTGCCAGCAGTTTATACCCTCCGATGCCGGGACAGGGGGGATCCTACGAGCAGTACTTC.

The chain employs TRBV4-1 and TRBJ1-4; TRBD1 matches at 9 bases. Germline loops: CDR1 MGHRA, CDR2 YSYEKL. The CDR3 extends over 16 amino acids. With V trimmed by 3 bases and J by 8 bases, 10 bases remained unmatched. CDR3 sequence reads: CASSHPGGTGLEKLFF. The CDR3 DNA is TGCGCCAGCAGCCACCCTGGGGGGACAGGGCTCGAAAAACTGTTTTTT.

The chain combines TRBV28 with TRBJ2-4; D might be TRBD2 (6 bases). This CDR3 contains 16 residues. Trimming took 6 bases from V and 5 from J, leaving 20 bases between them. Germline-derived CDR1 and CDR2 are MDHEN and SYDVKM. The CDR3 here is CASSPGPWGVQNIQYF. The CDR3, as DNA: TGTGCCAGCAGCCCCGGCCCGTGGGGGGTCCAAAACATTCAGTACTTC.

The V call is TRBV6-2 or TRBV6-3, the J call TRBJ2-3; D not certain. Germline CDR1 reads MNHEY; CDR2 reads SVGEGT. The CDR3 contains 12 residues. With 5 bases removed from V and 2 bases from J, the gap between germline ends came to 5 bases. The CDR3 DNA is TGTGCCAGCAGTAGCAACACAGATACGCAGTATTTT. Encoded protein: CASSSNTDTQYF.

V gene TRBV28 combines with J gene TRBJ2-7, with 8 positions matching TRBD2. Unmatched junction bases numbered 5, after V lost 4 bases and J lost 3 bases. Germline CDR1 reads MDHEN; CDR2 reads SYDVKM. The CDR3 length is 14 residues. DNA of the CDR3: TGTGCCAGCAGTTCGGGACTAGTGGTCTACGAGCAGTACTTC. Translating gives CASSSGLVVYEQYF.

V is TRBV19 and J is TRBJ2-5; TRBD1 is a possible D gene (7 bases). This CDR3 is built from 15 residues. Germline values: CDR1 LNHDA, CDR2 SQIVND (reference sequence). V was cut by 4 bases and J by 1 base, with 13 bases left in between. CDR3 bases: TGTGCCAGTAGTACTGGGGGGACAGCCCAAGAGACCCAGTACTTC. Its protein is CASSTGGTAQETQYF.

The J gene is TRBJ2-2, the V gene TRBV7-3; 7 nucleotides line up with TRBD2. Germline lookup yields CDR1 SGHTA and CDR2 FQGTGA. The length of the CDR3 is 17 residues. After removal of 0 bases from V and 0 bases from J, the junction contained 4 bases not matched to a gene. CDR3 DNA sequence: TGTGCCAGCAGCTTAACCAGACTAGCACCGAACACCGGGGAGCTGTTTTTT. The encoded protein is CASSLTRLAPNTGELFF.

The V gene is TRBV11-2, the J gene TRBJ2-3, with TRBD2 matching 11 bases. Germline CDR1 is SGHAT and CDR2 is FQNNGV. The V gene end was trimmed by 4 bases and the J gene end by 0 bases; junction bases not matched to a gene: 3. The CDR3 sequence is 16 residues long. CDR3 region: CASSSWTSGSTDTQYF. DNA for the CDR3: TGTGCCAGCAGCTCATGGACTAGCGGGAGCACAGATACGCAGTATTTT.

The J gene is TRBJ2-7, the V gene TRBV18; 7 bases agree with TRBD1. The ends lost 7 bases at V and 2 bases at J; junction bases unmatched: 11. Germline V CDR1 and CDR2: KGHSH, LQKENI. The CDR3 loop spans 15 amino acids. CDR3 sequence reads: CASFTRDSLTYEQYF. Here the CDR3 DNA reads TGTGCCAGCTTTACCCGGGACAGCCTGACCTACGAGCAGTACTTC.

The V gene is TRBV15, the J gene TRBJ2-1, with TRBD1 matching 8 bases. Germline CDR1 reads LNHNV; CDR2 reads YYDKDF (reference sequence). The junction had 8 bases not matched to a gene; V was cut back by 3 bases and J by 4 bases. The CDR3 contains 16 residues. CDR3 nucleotide sequence: TGTGCCACCAGCAGCCTGACAGGGGAACTTTACAATGAGCAGTTCTTC. Encoded protein: CATSSLTGELYNEQFF.

V usage is TRBV11-2 and J usage is TRBJ1-1; maybe TRBD1 (6 bases). This CDR3 region has 15 residues. CDR1 is SGHAT and CDR2 is FQNNGV in the germline V gene. V was cut by 0 bases and J by 2 bases, with 10 bases left in between. For the CDR3, the DNA is TGTGCCAGCAGCTTAGAGGGGGCGGTTAACACTGAAGCTTTCTTT. Residues: CASSLEGAVNTEAFF.

The chain combines TRBV2 with TRBJ1-1, with D perhaps matching TRBD1 (5 bases). This CDR3 contains 13 residues. CDR1 is SNHLY and CDR2 is FYNNEI in the germline V gene. V was clipped by 3 bases and J by 6 bases, with 11 bases between them. CDR3 in amino acids: CASSDRVFAEAFF. The CDR3 coding sequence is TGTGCCAGCAGTGACAGGGTTTTCGCTGAAGCTTTCTTT.

This clone has a single count. The rearrangement links TRBV6-5 to TRBJ2-7, with D possibly matching TRBD2 (5 bases). Per germline, CDR1 MNHEY and CDR2 SVGAGI. This CDR3 contains 14 residues. Trimming cost V 10 bases and J 5 bases, with 21 bases left between them. The CDR3 nucleotides read TGTGCCACCATAAGAGGGCTTCTAGCCCACGAGCAGTACTTC. Translating it yields CATIRGLLAHEQYF.

This clone was counted only a few times. V is TRBV15 and J is TRBJ1-5; no clear D. Trimming took off 0 bases at V and 7 bases at J, with 4 bases between the two ends. Germline V gene lookup returns CDR1 LNHNV and CDR2 YYDKDF (reference sequence). This CDR3 spans 12 amino acids. The CDR3 DNA reads TGTGCCACCAGCAGAGATCTGCAGCCCCAGCATTTT. Translating it yields CATSRDLQPQHF.

The J gene is TRBJ2-7, the V gene TRBV4-3; 8 bases align to TRBD1. The CDR3 covers 15 residues. After removal of 3 bases from V and 3 bases from J, the junction contained 7 bases not matched to a gene. Germline V gene data show CDR1 as LGHNA and CDR2 as YSLEER. CDR3 coding DNA: TGCGCCAGCAGCCAGGACCGGGACAGGATCTACGAGCAGTACTTC. Amino acids: CASSQDRDRIYEQYF.

The V gene is TRBV2, the J gene TRBJ2-3; D gene unclear. The CDR3 length is 15 residues. The V end was cut by 1 base, the J end by 2 bases, with 10 bases between. Per germline, CDR1 SNHLY and CDR2 FYNNEI. The CDR3 reads CASSEVRLYTDTQYF. DNA of the CDR3: TGTGCCAGCAGTGAAGTGAGACTGTACACAGATACGCAGTATTTT.

The chain couples TRBV3-1 (or the pseudogene TRBV3-2) to TRBJ2-3; D might be TRBD2 (6 bases). Trimming left V 4 bases short and J 2 bases short, with 16 bases between. Germline CDR1 LGHDT, CDR2 YNNKEL (reference sequence). The CDR3 spans 16 residues. CDR3 residues: CASSPALSGYTDTQYF. The CDR3 coding sequence is TGTGCCAGCAGCCCCGCGTTAAGCGGGTACACAGATACGCAGTATTTT.